What follows are 27 T cell receptor beta chains derived from one specimen sequenced in a study of tumor-infiltrating lymphocytes in localized non-small cell lung cancer. The protocol was immunoSEQ multiplex PCR, while the TCRdb copy is restricted to in-frame clones and leaves out a portion. This table holds some 30,000 clones, approximately 85% found once. Sequencing input: lung tumor tissue. These receptors came from a human donor with non-small cell lung cancer.

The chain employs TRBV6-1 and TRBJ2-7, with 10 nucleotides matching TRBD1. The CDR3 sequence is 14 residues long. J lost 1 base, V lost 4 bases, and 1 base had no gene match. The germline V gene has CDR1 MNHNS and CDR2 SASEGT. The DNA of the CDR3 is TGTGCCAGCAGTGCGGGACAGGGGTCCTACGAGCAGTACTTC. Translated, it gives CASSAGQGSYEQYF.

V and J are TRBV9 and TRBJ2-2; D possibly matches TRBD1 or TRBD2 (6 bases each). The CDR3 runs 15 residues. V gave up 5 bases and J gave up 6 bases, with 17 bases separating them. CDR1 is SGDLS and CDR2 is YYNGEE in the germline V gene. CDR3 loop: CASRGGPEFSGELFF. The CDR3 DNA follows: TGTGCCAGCAGGGGGGGCCCCGAGTTTTCCGGGGAGCTGTTTTTT.

The chain joins TRBV10-3 to TRBJ1-1; D not resolved. The CDR3 is 16 residues long. Looked up from germline, CDR1 is ENHRY and CDR2 is SYGVKD. Trimming pared 6 bases from V and 2 bases from J, leaving 19 bases between. The CDR3 is CAIRVASADINTEAFF. The CDR3 DNA sequence: TGTGCCATCAGAGTAGCGTCGGCGGATATCAACACTGAAGCTTTCTTT.

V and J are TRBV9 and TRBJ2-3; 12 bases fit TRBD2. The germline gives CDR1 SGDLS, CDR2 YYNGEE. The V gene end was trimmed by 3 bases and the J gene end by 2 bases; junction bases not matched to a gene: 7. The CDR3 runs 17 residues. The CDR3, as DNA: TGTGCCAGCAGCGGCCGAGGACTAGCGGGGTACACAGATACGCAGTATTTT. This sequence encodes CASSGRGLAGYTDTQYF.

The V call is TRBV18, the J call TRBJ1-4; a weak D match, TRBD1 (5 bases). CDR1 KGHSH and CDR2 LQKENI come from the germline V gene. Trimming cost V 2 bases and J 8 bases, with 12 bases left between them. The CDR3 is made up of 14 amino acids. The CDR3 here is CASSPGGNHEKLFF. In DNA form, the CDR3 reads TGTGCCAGCTCACCAGGGGGGAATCACGAAAAACTGTTTTTT.

V gene TRBV29-1 combines with J gene TRBJ1-1; 10 bases match TRBD1. This CDR3 has 12 residues. V lost 7 bases to trimming and J lost 4 bases; unmatched junction nucleotides: 3. Looked up from germline, CDR1 is SQVTM and CDR2 is ANQGSEA. CDR3 DNA sequence: TGCAGCGGGAGACAGGGGGCCACTGAAGCTTTCTTT. Protein sequence: CSGRQGATEAFF.

The rearrangement uses TRBV4-1 and TRBJ2-2, with 7 bases identical to TRBD1. Germline V gene lookup returns CDR1 MGHRA and CDR2 YSYEKL. The CDR3 covers 14 residues. V was clipped by 6 bases and J by 2 bases; unmatched bases: 3. CDR3 DNA: TGCGCCAGCAGAGAGGGGGCTAACACCGGGGAGCTGTTTTTT. Its protein is CASREGANTGELFF.

This CDR3 is CASRQDGGSTDTQYF. The CDR3 coding sequence is TGCGCCAGCAGACAAGACGGGGGTTCAACAGATACGCAGTATTTT. V gene TRBV5-1 combines with J gene TRBJ2-3; a possible D gene is TRBD2 (6 bases). The CDR3 is 15 amino acids. With 5 bases removed from V and 3 bases from J, the gap between germline ends came to 16 bases. Germline CDR1 is SGHRS and CDR2 is YFSETQ. The variable domain in full, completed from reference TRBV5-1 and TRBJ2-3, reads KAGVTQTPRYLIKTRGQQVTLSCSPISGHRSVSWYQQTPGQGLQFLFEYFSETQRNKGNFPGRFSGRQFSNSRSEMNVSTLELGDSALYLCASRQDGGSTDTQYFGPGTRLTVL.

This clone is labeled as medium-sized. V and J are TRBV5-8 and TRBJ1-1; D unresolved. The germline V and J ends were trimmed by 1 base and 4 bases, with 5 bases remaining between them. The CDR3 is made up of 12 amino acids. Germline CDR1 reads SGHTS; CDR2 reads YDEGEE. CDR3 DNA: TGTGCCAGCAGCTTGTCAACCACTGAAGCTTTCTTT. It is translated as CASSLSTTEAFF.

The chain employs TRBV4-2 and TRBJ2-5; maybe TRBD2 (6 bases). Germline CDR1 LGHNA, CDR2 YNFKEQ. This CDR3 has 16 amino acids. V was clipped by 3 bases and J by 5 bases, with 19 bases between them. In DNA form, the CDR3 reads TGTGCCAGCAGCCACCGGGACTCCCGGTCGGGTGAGACCCAGTACTTC. This sequence encodes CASSHRDSRSGETQYF.

The CDR3, as DNA: TGTGCCAGCAGTGGACAGTATAATTCACCCCTCCACTTT. This gives the protein CASSGQYNSPLHF. The chain employs TRBV2 and TRBJ1-6, with a tentative D call TRBD1 (5 bases). V lost 4 bases to trimming and J lost 4 bases, with 5 bases between them. CDR1 and CDR2 (germline): SNHLY, FYNNEI. The CDR3 is 13 amino acids.

This sequence joins TRBV30 and TRBJ1-2; 9 positions match TRBD1. Germline V lookup: CDR1 GTSNPN, CDR2 SVGIG (reference sequence). V was clipped by 4 bases and J by 2 bases; unmatched bases: 11. The CDR3 has 16 residues. CDR3: CAWTRDREGSNYGYTF. CDR3 DNA sequence: TGTGCCTGGACTCGGGACAGGGAGGGCTCGAACTATGGCTACACCTTC.

The chain has TRBV5-4 and TRBJ2-3; 8 nucleotides line up with TRBD2. Trimming removed 2 bases from V and 1 base from J; junction bases left unmatched: 3. The CDR3 runs to 15 residues. Germline V gene data show CDR1 as SGHNT and CDR2 as YYREEE (reference sequence). CDR3 DNA sequence: TGTGCCAGCAGCTTATCAGCGGGGGGCACAGATACGCAGTATTTT. Protein product: CASSLSAGGTDTQYF.

V is TRBV28 and J is TRBJ2-7; D is unclear. CDR1 MDHEN and CDR2 SYDVKM come from the germline V gene. The CDR3 has 11 amino acids. V was shortened by 4 bases and J by 6 bases, with 7 bases between the two germline ends. CDR3: CASSSPGEQYF. Here the CDR3 DNA reads TGTGCCAGCAGTTCCCCGGGCGAGCAGTACTTC.

In DNA, the CDR3 is TGTGCCAGCAGCCAAGATCGTAATCAGCCCCAGCATTTT. Its protein is CASSQDRNQPQHF. The chain combines TRBV4-2 with TRBJ1-5; D unclear. The CDR3 is made up of 13 amino acids. CDR1 is LGHNA, CDR2 YNFKEQ, per germline. The germline V and J ends were trimmed by 0 bases and 4 bases, with 4 bases remaining between them.

This CDR3 reads CAWSPGKGELFF. The DNA of the CDR3 is TGTGCCTGGAGTCCGGGGAAGGGGGAGCTGTTTTTT. The rearrangement uses TRBV30 and TRBJ2-2, with a possible D match to TRBD2 (5 bases). Deletions cut 2 bases from V and 8 bases from J, with 9 bases between. The CDR3 is 12 amino acids. Germline CDR1 is GTSNPN and CDR2 is SVGIG (reference sequence).

In its sample, this clone is large. V usage is TRBV19 and J usage is TRBJ2-3; 10 bases map to TRBD2. J gave up 2 bases and V 3 bases, and 2 bases lay outside the gene matches. Germline CDR1 and CDR2: LNHDA and SQIVND (reference sequence). The CDR3 has 15 residues. The CDR3 DNA reads TGTGCCAGTAGTATTGGGACTAGCGTCACAGATACGCAGTATTTT. Amino acids: CASSIGTSVTDTQYF.

The chain has TRBV7-9 and TRBJ2-5, with no clear D. V was pared by 1 base and J by 6 bases, with 0 bases between. CDR3 length: 10 amino acids. Germline assignment: CDR1 SEHNR and CDR2 FQNEAQ (reference sequence). Here the CDR3 reads CASSLETQYF. CDR3 coding DNA: TGTGCCAGCAGCTTAGAGACCCAGTACTTC.

The chain combines TRBV7-9 with TRBJ1-6, with TRBD1 as a possible D gene (6 bases). Trimming pared 5 bases from V and 8 bases from J, leaving 16 bases between. The CDR3 runs to 15 residues. From germline, CDR1 is SEHNR and CDR2 FQNEAQ (reference sequence). CDR3 coding DNA: TGTGCCAGCAGCCCCCGCCGGGGGGCTGATTCACCCCTCCACTTT. This gives the protein CASSPRRGADSPLHF.

This chain links TRBV11-3 with TRBJ1-1, with D uncertain. The CDR3 spans 13 residues. Germline V CDR1 and CDR2: SGHNT, YENEEA. Between the trimmed V and J ends, which lost 5 bases and 3 bases, there was a span of 10 bases. The CDR3: CASSPRSDTEAFF. For the CDR3, the DNA is TGTGCCAGCAGCCCCCGATCGGACACTGAAGCTTTCTTT.

This clone was detected a few times. The V gene is TRBV7-2, the J gene TRBJ1-1, with D possibly matching TRBD1 (5 bases). Per germline, CDR1 SGHTA and CDR2 FQGNSA. The CDR3 runs to 14 residues. The germline V and J ends were trimmed by 5 bases and 0 bases, with 10 bases remaining between them. The CDR3 coding sequence is TGTGCCAGCAGCGTGACAGCATTGAACACTGAAGCTTTCTTT. It yields the protein CASSVTALNTEAFF.

This rearrangement joins TRBV5-1 to TRBJ2-7; 9 bases map to TRBD1. The ends lost 8 bases at V and 1 base at J; junction bases unmatched: 7. There are 14 residues in the CDR3. In germline, CDR1 is SGHRS, CDR2 YFSETQ. The CDR3: CASFLGQGSYEQYF. In nucleotides, the CDR3 is TGCGCCAGTTTCTTAGGACAGGGGTCCTACGAGCAGTACTTC. Full variable domain (missing parts from reference TRBV5-1 and TRBJ2-7): KAGVTQTPRYLIKTRGQQVTLSCSPISGHRSVSWYQQTPGQGLQFLFEYFSETQRNKGNFPGRFSGRQFSNSRSEMNVSTLELGDSALYLCASFLGQGSYEQYFGPGTRLTVT.

This clone occurred once. The chain has TRBV19 and TRBJ2-7, with D possibly being TRBD2 (5 bases). The CDR3 is made up of 14 amino acids. Trimming pared 4 bases from V and 7 bases from J, leaving 17 bases between. Germline V CDR1 and CDR2: LNHDA, SQIVND (reference sequence). As DNA, the CDR3 is TGTGCCAGTAGTAGACAAGAGAGGGTCGGTGAGCAGTACTTC. This gives the protein CASSRQERVGEQYF.

The chain uses TRBV4-2 and TRBJ1-3; no firm D call. V dropped 0 bases and J dropped 4 bases, with 16 bases sitting between them. The CDR3 is made up of 17 amino acids. CDR1 and CDR2 from the germline V gene are LGHNA and YNFKEQ. The chain's CDR3 is CASSQDVGPITGNTIYF. CDR3 sequence (DNA): TGTGCCAGCAGCCAAGATGTAGGGCCCATCACCGGAAACACCATATATTTT.

The chain recombines TRBV7-6 with TRBJ1-6; no clear D. This CDR3 has 13 residues. V was cut by 1 base and J by 9 bases, with 7 bases left in between. Germline CDR1 reads SGHVS; CDR2 reads FNYEAQ. The CDR3 protein is CASSLEGSSPLHF. The CDR3 bases are TGTGCCAGCAGCTTAGAAGGAAGTTCACCCCTCCACTTT. Full variable domain (remainder filled in from reference TRBV7-6 and TRBJ1-6): GAGVSQSPRYKVTKRGQDVALRCDPISGHVSLYWYRQALGQGPEFLTYFNYEAQQDKSGLPNDRFSAERPEGSISTLTIQRTEQRDSAMYRCASSLEGSSPLHFGNGTRLTVT.

The chain uses TRBV5-4 and TRBJ2-5; 9 bases fit TRBD2. V was clipped by 5 bases and J by 5 bases; unmatched bases: 13. This CDR3 has 16 residues. In germline, CDR1 is SGHNT, CDR2 YYREEE (reference sequence). CDR3 nucleotide sequence: TGTGCCAGCAGTGCGGGAGGGGGTTTCGGGCAGGAGACCCAGTACTTC. It encodes CASSAGGGFGQETQYF.

The genes are TRBV9 and TRBJ2-3; TRBD1 matches 7 bases. Looked up from germline, CDR1 is SGDLS and CDR2 is YYNGEE. Trimming removed 2 bases from V and 11 bases from J; junction bases left unmatched: 5. The CDR3 contains 12 residues. This CDR3 reads CASSVAGTEQYF. The CDR3 bases are TGTGCCAGCAGCGTCGCCGGGACAGAGCAGTATTTT.